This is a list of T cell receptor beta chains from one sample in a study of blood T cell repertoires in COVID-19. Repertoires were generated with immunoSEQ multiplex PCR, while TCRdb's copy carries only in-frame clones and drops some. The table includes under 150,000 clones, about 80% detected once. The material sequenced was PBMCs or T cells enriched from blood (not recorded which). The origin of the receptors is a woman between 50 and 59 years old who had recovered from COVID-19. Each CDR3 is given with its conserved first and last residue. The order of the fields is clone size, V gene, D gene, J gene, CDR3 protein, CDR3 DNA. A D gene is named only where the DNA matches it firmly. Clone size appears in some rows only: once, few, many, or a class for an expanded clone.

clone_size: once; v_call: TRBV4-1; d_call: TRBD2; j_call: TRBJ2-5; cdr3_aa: CASSQDRSGGRQETQYF; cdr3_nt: TGCGCCAGCAGCCAAGATCGGAGCGGGGGCCGTCAAGAGACCCAGTACTTC
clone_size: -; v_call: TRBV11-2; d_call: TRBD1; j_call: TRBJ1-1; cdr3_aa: CASSLDGTGDTEAFF; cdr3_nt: TGTGCCAGCAGCTTGGACGGGACAGGGGACACTGAAGCTTTCTTT
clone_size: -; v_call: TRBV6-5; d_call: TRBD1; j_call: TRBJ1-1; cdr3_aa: CASSYTPGGTEAFF; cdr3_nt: TGTGCCAGCAGTTACACGCCAGGGGGCACTGAAGCTTTCTTT
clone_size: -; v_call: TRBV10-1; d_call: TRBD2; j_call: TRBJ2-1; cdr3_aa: CASSESASGGYNEQFF; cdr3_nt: TGCGCCAGCAGTGAGTCGGCCAGCGGGGGCTACAATGAGCAGTTCTTC
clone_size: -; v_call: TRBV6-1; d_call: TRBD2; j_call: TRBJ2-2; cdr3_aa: CASSELLGGAGTGELFF; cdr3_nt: TGTGCCAGCAGTGAACTTCTCGGGGGGGCTGGCACCGGGGAGCTGTTTTTT
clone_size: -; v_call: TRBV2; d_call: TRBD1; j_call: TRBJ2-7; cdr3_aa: CASTRTGGLREQYF; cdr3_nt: TGTGCCAGCACACGGACAGGGGGTTTGCGCGAGCAGTACTTC
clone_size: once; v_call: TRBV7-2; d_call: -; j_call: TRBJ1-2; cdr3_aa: CASSPVKGLKVRGYTF; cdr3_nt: TGTGCCAGCAGCCCTGTAAAGGGACTAAAGGTACGGGGCTACACCTTC
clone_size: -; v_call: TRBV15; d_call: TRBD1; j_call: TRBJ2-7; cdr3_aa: CATTRDRGSHEQYF; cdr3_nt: TGTGCCACCACCCGGGACAGGGGATCCCACGAGCAGTACTTC
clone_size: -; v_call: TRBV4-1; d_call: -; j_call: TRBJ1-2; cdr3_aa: CASSHLRAREKENYGYTF; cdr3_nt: -
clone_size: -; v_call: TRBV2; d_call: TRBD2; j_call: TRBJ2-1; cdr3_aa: CASREEGFNNEQFF; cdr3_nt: TGTGCCAGTCGGGAGGAGGGGTTTAACAATGAGCAGTTCTTC
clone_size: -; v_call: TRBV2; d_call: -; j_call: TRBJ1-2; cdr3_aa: CASNGRNYGYTF; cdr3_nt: TGTGCCAGCAATGGCCGTAACTATGGCTACACCTTC
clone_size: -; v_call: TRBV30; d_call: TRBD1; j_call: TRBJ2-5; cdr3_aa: CAWSVLNRGSNQETQYF; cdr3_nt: TGTGCCTGGAGTGTACTTAACAGGGGGTCTAACCAAGAGACCCAGTACTTC
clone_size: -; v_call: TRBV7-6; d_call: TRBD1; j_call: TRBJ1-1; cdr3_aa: CASSSRQGPMNTEAFF; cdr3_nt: TGTGCCAGCAGCTCTAGACAGGGCCCCATGAACACTGAAGCTTTCTTT
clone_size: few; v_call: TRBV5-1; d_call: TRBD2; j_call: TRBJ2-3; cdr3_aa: CASSLAMGGYPDTQYF; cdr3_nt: TGCGCCAGCAGCTTGGCCATGGGGGGGTATCCAGATACGCAGTATTTT
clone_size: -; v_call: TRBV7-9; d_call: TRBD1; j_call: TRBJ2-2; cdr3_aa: CASSGGQGAMSGELFF; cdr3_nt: TGTGCCAGCAGCGGGGGACAGGGGGCGATGTCCGGGGAGCTGTTTTTT
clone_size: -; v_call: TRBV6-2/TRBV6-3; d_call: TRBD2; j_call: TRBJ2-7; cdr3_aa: CASSYGAGIYEQYF; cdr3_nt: TGTGCCAGCAGTTACGGAGCGGGGATTTACGAGCAGTACTTC
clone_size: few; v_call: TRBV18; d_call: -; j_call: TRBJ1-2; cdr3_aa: CASSPETTQRVIHYGYTF; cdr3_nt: TGTGCCAGCTCACCGGAGACCACCCAGAGGGTAATCCACTATGGCTACACCTTC
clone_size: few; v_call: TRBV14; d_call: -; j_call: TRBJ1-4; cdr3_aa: CASGPGVATNEKLFF; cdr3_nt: TGTGCCAGCGGCCCGGGGGTTGCAACTAATGAAAAACTGTTTTTT
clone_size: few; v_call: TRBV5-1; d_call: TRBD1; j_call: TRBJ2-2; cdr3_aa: CASSLGTGVATGELFF; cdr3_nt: TGCGCCAGCAGCTTGGGGACAGGGGTGGCCACCGGGGAGCTGTTTTTT
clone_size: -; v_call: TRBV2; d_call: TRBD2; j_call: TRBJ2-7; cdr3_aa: CASSEDGTSGYYEQYF; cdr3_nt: TGTGCCAGCAGTGAAGACGGGACTAGCGGTTACTACGAGCAGTACTTC
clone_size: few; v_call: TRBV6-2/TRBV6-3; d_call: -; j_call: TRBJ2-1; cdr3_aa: CASSYSIRRGGNEQFF; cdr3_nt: TGTGCCAGCAGTTACTCGATCAGACGGGGAGGCAATGAGCAGTTCTTC
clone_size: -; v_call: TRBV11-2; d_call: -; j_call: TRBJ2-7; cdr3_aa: CASSLGSSYEQYF; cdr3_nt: TGTGCCAGCAGCTTAGGGAGCTCCTACGAGCAGTACTTC
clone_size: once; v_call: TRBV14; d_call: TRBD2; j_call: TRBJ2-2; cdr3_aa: CASSKAGGPTGELFF; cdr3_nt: TGTGCCAGCAGCAAAGCGGGGGGGCCAACCGGGGAGCTGTTTTTT
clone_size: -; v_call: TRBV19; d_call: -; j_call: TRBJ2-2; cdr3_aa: CASSMSVSGELFF; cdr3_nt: TGTGCCAGTAGTATGAGCGTTTCCGGGGAGCTGTTTTTT
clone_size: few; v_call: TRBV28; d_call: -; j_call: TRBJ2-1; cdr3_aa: CASSLYSSYNEQFF; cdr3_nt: TGTGCCAGCAGTTTATATAGCTCCTACAATGAGCAGTTCTTC
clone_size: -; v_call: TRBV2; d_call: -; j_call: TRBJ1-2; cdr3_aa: CASDRTNYGYTF; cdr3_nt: TGTGCCAGCGACAGGACTAACTATGGCTACACCTTC
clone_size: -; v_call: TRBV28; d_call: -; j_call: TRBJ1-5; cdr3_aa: CASFSPGFGQPQHF; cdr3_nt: TGTGCCAGCTTTAGCCCAGGGTTCGGCCAGCCCCAGCATTTT
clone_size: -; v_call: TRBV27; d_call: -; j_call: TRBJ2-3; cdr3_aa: CASSSSSGMGTDTQYF; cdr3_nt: TGTGCCAGCAGTTCCTCATCAGGGATGGGGACAGATACGCAGTATTTT
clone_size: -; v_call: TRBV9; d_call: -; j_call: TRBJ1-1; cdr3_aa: CASSVVTAQNTEAFF; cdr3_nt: TGTGCCAGCAGCGTAGTGACAGCCCAGAACACTGAAGCTTTCTTT
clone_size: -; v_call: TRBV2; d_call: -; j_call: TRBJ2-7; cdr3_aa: CASRGAGIPYEQYF; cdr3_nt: TGTGCCAGCAGAGGGGCTGGAATCCCCTACGAGCAGTACTTC
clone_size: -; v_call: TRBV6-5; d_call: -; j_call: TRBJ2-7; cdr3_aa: CASSYYPPSEQYF; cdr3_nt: TGTGCCAGCAGTTACTACCCGCCCAGCGAGCAGTACTTC
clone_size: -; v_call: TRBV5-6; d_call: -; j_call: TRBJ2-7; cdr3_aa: CASSFFGVVYEQYF; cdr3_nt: TGTGCCAGCAGCTTTTTCGGGGTAGTATACGAGCAGTACTTC
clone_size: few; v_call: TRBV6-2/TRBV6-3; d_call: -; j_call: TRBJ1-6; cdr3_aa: CASSFGGSENSPLHF; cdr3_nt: TGTGCCAGCAGTTTCGGGGGGTCGGAAAATTCACCCCTCCACTTT
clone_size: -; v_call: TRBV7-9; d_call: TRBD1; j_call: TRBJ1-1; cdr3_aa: CASSRGTVMDTEAFF; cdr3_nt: TGTGCCAGCAGCCGAGGGACAGTTATGGACACTGAAGCTTTCTTT
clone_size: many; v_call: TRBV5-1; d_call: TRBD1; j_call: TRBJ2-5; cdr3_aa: CASSLGDRSETQYF; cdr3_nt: TGCGCCAGCAGCTTGGGGGACAGGAGCGAGACCCAGTACTTC
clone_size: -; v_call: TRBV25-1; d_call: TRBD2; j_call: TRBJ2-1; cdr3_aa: CASSARLAGGLGEQFF; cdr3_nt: TGTGCCAGCAGTGCTCGACTAGCGGGAGGTCTTGGAGAGCAGTTCTTC
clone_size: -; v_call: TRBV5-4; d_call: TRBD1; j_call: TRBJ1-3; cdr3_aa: CASSRNGQVPGNTIYF; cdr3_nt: TGTGCCAGCAGCCGAAACGGACAGGTTCCTGGAAACACCATATATTTT
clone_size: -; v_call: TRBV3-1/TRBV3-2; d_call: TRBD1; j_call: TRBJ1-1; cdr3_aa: CASSFKQGGTEAFF; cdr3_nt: TGTGCCAGCAGCTTCAAACAGGGGGGCACTGAAGCTTTCTTT
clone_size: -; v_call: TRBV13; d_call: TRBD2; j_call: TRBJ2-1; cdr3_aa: CASSPPGGSPYNEQFF; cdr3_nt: TGTGCCAGCAGCCCGCCTGGCGGGAGCCCCTACAATGAGCAGTTCTTC
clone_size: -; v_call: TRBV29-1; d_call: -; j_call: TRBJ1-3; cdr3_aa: CSGGQGNTIYF; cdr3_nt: TGCAGCGGGGGTCAGGGAAACACCATATATTTT
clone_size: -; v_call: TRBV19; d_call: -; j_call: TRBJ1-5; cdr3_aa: CASSKQSNQPQHF; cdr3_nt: TGTGCCAGTAGTAAACAGTCGAATCAGCCCCAGCATTTT
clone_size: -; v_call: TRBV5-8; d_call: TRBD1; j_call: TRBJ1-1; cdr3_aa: CASSRQGGTEAFF; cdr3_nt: TGTGCCAGCAGCAGGCAGGGGGGTACTGAAGCTTTCTTT
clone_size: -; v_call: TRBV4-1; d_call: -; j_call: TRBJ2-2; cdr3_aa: CASSHLGELFF; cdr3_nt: TGCGCCAGCAGCCATTTAGGGGAGCTGTTTTTT
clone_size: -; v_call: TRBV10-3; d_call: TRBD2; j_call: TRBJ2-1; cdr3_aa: CAISERERGDNEQFF; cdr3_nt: TGTGCCATCAGTGAGCGCGAGCGGGGGGACAATGAGCAGTTCTTC
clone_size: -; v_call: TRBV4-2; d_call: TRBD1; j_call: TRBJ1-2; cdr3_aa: CASSQGGLRQGPYGYTF; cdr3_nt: TGTGCCAGCAGCCAAGGGGGGTTGAGACAGGGCCCTTATGGCTACACCTTC
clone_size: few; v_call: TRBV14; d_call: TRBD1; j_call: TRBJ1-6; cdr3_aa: CASSQSGTGSPLHF; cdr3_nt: TGTGCCAGCAGCCAATCTGGGACAGGTTCACCCCTCCACTTT
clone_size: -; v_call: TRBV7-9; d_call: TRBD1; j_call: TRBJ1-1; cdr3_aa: CASSLGDRGRFTEAFF; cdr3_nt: TGTGCCAGCAGCTTAGGGGACAGGGGGCGATTCACTGAAGCTTTCTTT
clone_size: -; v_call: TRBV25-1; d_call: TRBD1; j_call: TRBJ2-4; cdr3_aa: CATQDRGRDF; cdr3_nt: TGTGCCACCCAGGACAGGGGTAGGGACTTC
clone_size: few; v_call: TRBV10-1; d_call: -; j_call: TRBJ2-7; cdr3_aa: CASSVSGAYEQYF; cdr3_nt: TGCGCCAGCAGTGTATCGGGAGCCTACGAGCAGTACTTC
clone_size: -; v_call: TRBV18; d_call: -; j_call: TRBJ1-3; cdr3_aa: CASSSGHTGNTIYF; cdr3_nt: TGTGCCAGCTCATCGGGACACACTGGAAACACCATATATTTT
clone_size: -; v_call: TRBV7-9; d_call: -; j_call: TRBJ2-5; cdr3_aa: CASSLGRLALETQYF; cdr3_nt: TGTGCCAGCAGCTTAGGGCGCCTAGCCTTAGAGACCCAGTACTTC
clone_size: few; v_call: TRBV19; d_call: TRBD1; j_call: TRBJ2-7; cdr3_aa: CASTPGTGLYEQYF; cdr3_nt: TGTGCCAGTACCCCCGGGACAGGGCTCTACGAGCAGTACTTC
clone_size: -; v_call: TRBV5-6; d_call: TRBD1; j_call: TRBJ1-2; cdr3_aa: CASSLAGGDYGYTF; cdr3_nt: TGTGCCAGCAGCTTGGCAGGGGGCGACTATGGCTACACCTTC
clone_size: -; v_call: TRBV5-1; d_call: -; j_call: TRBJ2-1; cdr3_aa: CASNSPINRQFF; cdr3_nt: TGCGCCAGCAATAGCCCGATTAATCGGCAGTTCTTC